These 3 T cell receptor beta chains were sequenced from one sample in a study of T cells after posttransplantation cyclophosphamide. TCRdb keeps only in-frame clones here, not all; method: immunoSEQ multiplex PCR. The data contain about 36,000 clones, around 80% of them seen just once; the ten biggest clones take up approximately 8.7%. Busulfan-fludarabine conditioning, marrow transplant, and cyclophosphamide on days +3 and +4 were administered. The sequenced sample was CD4+ T cells sorted from blood, obtained 1,800 to 2,000 days after a stem cell transplant with posttransplant cyclophosphamide. These receptors were collected from a female patient between 40 and 50 years old who received an allogeneic stem cell transplant from a related donor, was CMV-positive, and had no GVHD. Some T cells may be the graft donor's.

This clone has only one observation. V gene TRBV5-1 combines with J gene TRBJ2-3; no reliable D call. The CDR3 is 11 amino acids. CDR1 and CDR2 from the germline V gene are SGHRS and YFSETQ. V lost 4 bases, J lost 5 bases, and 5 bases lay in between. Here the CDR3 reads CASSTGDTQYF. CDR3 nucleotides: TGCGCCAGCAGCACCGGAGATACGCAGTATTTT.

The chain is built from TRBV7-9 and TRBJ1-1, with a weak D call TRBD1 (5 bases). CDR1 SEHNR and CDR2 FQNEAQ come from the germline V gene (reference sequence). The germline V and J ends were trimmed by 2 bases and 2 bases, with 9 bases remaining between them. The CDR3 runs 14 residues. The CDR3 DNA is TGTGCCAGCAGCTTAAAAGGGGCCAACACTGAAGCTTTCTTT. It translates to CASSLKGANTEAFF.

The J gene is TRBJ2-7, the V gene TRBV7-2; 8 nucleotides agree with TRBD1. This CDR3 has 15 amino acids. Germline CDR1 is SGHTA and CDR2 is FQGNSA. V lost 1 base, J lost 4 bases, and 6 bases stayed unmatched. The CDR3 reads CASSLGQGKFYEQYF. DNA for the CDR3: TGTGCCAGCAGCTTAGGACAGGGGAAGTTTTACGAGCAGTACTTC. Together with reference TRBV7-2 and TRBJ2-7, the CDR3 gives the full variable domain: GAGVSQSPSNKVTEKGKDVELRCDPISGHTALYWYRQSLGQGLEFLIYFQGNSAPDKSGLPSDRFSAERTGGSVSTLTIQRTQQEDSAVYLCASSLGQGKFYEQYFGPGTRLTVT.